This T cell receptor (beta chain) was identified in a study of T cells in Graves' hyperthyroidism and ophthalmopathy. Overall study findings and caveats: Blood held most thyroid clonotypes expanded above 0.001 frequency.

This clonotype was detected many times. Antigen unknown. What was amplified from RNA transcripts were TCR beta CDR3 regions. An initial round of RT-PCR targeting the TCR CDR3 relied on the HTBI primer set. MiXCR was run by TCRdb on the multiplex PCR reads, yielding one entry per CDR3 protein. The profile shows 200,000 to 250,000 distinct CDR3 sequences, less than 20% of them singletons. The length of the CDR3 is 10 residues. Germline CDR1 DFQATT, CDR2 SNEGSKA (reference sequence). Trimming cost V 4 bases and J 4 bases, with 2 bases left between them. The study left out patients who had uncontrolled infection, other autoimmune disease, pregnancy or lactation.

The sequence came from a woman aged 18-29 years with Graves' ophthalmopathy. The rearrangement joins TRBV20-1 to TRBJ2-1; D remains ambiguous. The sample consisted of blood. CDR3 DNA: TGCAGTGCTATATACAATGAGCAGTTCTTC. It translates to CSAIYNEQFF.